This paragraph reports one T cell receptor (beta chain). The data originate from a study of blood T cell repertoires in COVID-19. Study background: COVID-19 samples, acute and convalescent, were from the United States, Italy and Spain. PBMCs, B-cell-depleted T cells, or T cells were the source of the cDNA or gDNA that made up the material.

Original analysis: Nucleated cell counts were estimated from reference gene primer amplification. The table came from immunoSEQ multiplex PCR; TCRdb's copy has only in-frame clones and leaves some out. D and trimming come from the DNA, and the V and J calls and clone size come from that table. The table lists roughly 110,000 clones, roughly 80% of them singletons. This CDR3 has 16 residues. V was trimmed by 4 bases and J by 2 bases, leaving 15 bases between them. Germline assignment: CDR1 SGHRS and CDR2 YFSETQ. V usage is TRBV5-1 and J usage is TRBJ2-2; D is uncertain. The material sequenced was peripheral blood. The TCR originated in a man between 65 and 85 years old with acute or convalescent COVID-19. Here the CDR3 reads CASSPTESRNTGELFF. CDR3 nucleotides: TGCGCCAGCAGCCCCACAGAGTCTCGAAACACCGGGGAGCTGTTTTTT.